A selection of T cell receptor beta chains follows, all from one sample in a study of human T cells and chemical hapten exposure. TCRdb called the RACE reads again in MiXCR, with one record for every CDR3 protein. The table records roughly 80,000 distinct CDR3 sequences, around a tenth of them present only once. The sample was whole blood, taken in connection with sensitization to the hapten diphenylcyclopropenone (DPC). All receptors derive from a woman aged 50 to 65 with alopecia areata. Some clones in this sample may be carry-over from other donors' samples. Each CDR3 is given with its conserved first and last residue. Each record gives: clone size, V gene, J gene, CDR3 protein. Expanded clones get a size class; other rows say once, few or many, or leave the size out.

clone size: many; V gene: TRBV3-1; J gene: TRBJ2-6; CDR3 protein: CASSGGTESSGANVLTF
clone size: many; V gene: TRBV12-3/TRBV12-4; J gene: TRBJ2-2; CDR3 protein: CASSLSGMRAGELFF
clone size: many; V gene: TRBV6-6; J gene: TRBJ2-1; CDR3 protein: CASRFRDSSYNEQFF
clone size: few; V gene: TRBV7-2; J gene: TRBJ1-1; CDR3 protein: CASSLVGPSNTEAFF
clone size: -; V gene: TRBV11-2; J gene: TRBJ1-6; CDR3 protein: CASSRGIGRYSPLHF
clone size: few; V gene: TRBV5-5; J gene: TRBJ2-1; CDR3 protein: CASSLLMGEGEQFF
clone size: few; V gene: TRBV3-1; J gene: TRBJ2-1; CDR3 protein: CASSRPLQPGTRFF
clone size: many; V gene: TRBV6-5; J gene: TRBJ1-1; CDR3 protein: CASSQPTDRNTEAFF
clone size: -; V gene: TRBV3-1; J gene: TRBJ2-4; CDR3 protein: CASSPGGLATKNIQYF
clone size: -; V gene: TRBV29-1; J gene: TRBJ1-3; CDR3 protein: CSVAGTGGFGNTIYF
clone size: few; V gene: TRBV6-2/TRBV6-3; J gene: TRBJ1-1; CDR3 protein: CASRERTANTEAFF
clone size: -; V gene: TRBV25-1; J gene: TRBJ1-3; CDR3 protein: CASSDRQGARGNTIYF
clone size: many; V gene: TRBV2; J gene: TRBJ2-2; CDR3 protein: CASSEVRDRELFF
clone size: many; V gene: TRBV18; J gene: TRBJ1-5; CDR3 protein: CASSPANQPQHF
clone size: -; V gene: TRBV18; J gene: TRBJ1-1; CDR3 protein: CASSPPDRDTEAFF
clone size: few; V gene: TRBV11-2; J gene: TRBJ1-6; CDR3 protein: CASSSPEWGSFSPLHF
clone size: many; V gene: TRBV29-1; J gene: TRBJ2-1; CDR3 protein: CSVGQGGNEQFF
clone size: few; V gene: TRBV7-9; J gene: TRBJ1-5; CDR3 protein: CASSPATGALGRNQPQHF
clone size: few; V gene: TRBV15; J gene: TRBJ1-6; CDR3 protein: CATSIGYSYNSPLHF
clone size: -; V gene: TRBV21-1; J gene: TRBJ2-3; CDR3 protein: CASASVTSTDTQYF
clone size: few; V gene: TRBV28; J gene: TRBJ1-2; CDR3 protein: CASMGNYGYTF
clone size: -; V gene: TRBV12-3/TRBV12-4; J gene: TRBJ1-3; CDR3 protein: CASSPRPEISGNTIYF
clone size: few; V gene: TRBV12-3/TRBV12-4; J gene: TRBJ1-2; CDR3 protein: CASSLPTGNSFGGYTF
clone size: -; V gene: TRBV7-2; J gene: TRBJ2-7; CDR3 protein: CASSSRSGTSYEQYF
clone size: -; V gene: TRBV23-1; J gene: TRBJ2-3; CDR3 protein: CANSQSEGPDTQYF
clone size: many; V gene: TRBV20-1; J gene: TRBJ2-5; CDR3 protein: CSANLAGLQETQYF
clone size: few; V gene: TRBV7-9; J gene: TRBJ2-4; CDR3 protein: CASSLGSPKNIQYF
clone size: -; V gene: TRBV20-1; J gene: TRBJ2-5; CDR3 protein: CSARDRTAGMQETQYF
clone size: few; V gene: TRBV7-2; J gene: TRBJ2-3; CDR3 protein: CASSGGGDTQYF
clone size: few; V gene: TRBV4-1; J gene: TRBJ1-2; CDR3 protein: CASSTSRQGGRGYTF
clone size: -; V gene: TRBV6-5; J gene: TRBJ2-2; CDR3 protein: CASSLDSHTNTGELFF
clone size: few; V gene: TRBV29-1; J gene: TRBJ1-2; CDR3 protein: CSVGKTGGYGYTF
clone size: -; V gene: TRBV7-9; J gene: TRBJ2-7; CDR3 protein: CASGLPHESYEQYF
clone size: few; V gene: TRBV6-6; J gene: TRBJ2-3; CDR3 protein: CASSRHTDTQYF
clone size: few; V gene: TRBV20-1; J gene: TRBJ2-3; CDR3 protein: CSASRTSGITTDTQYF
clone size: -; V gene: TRBV20-1; J gene: TRBJ2-1; CDR3 protein: CSARVGASTYNEQFF
clone size: many; V gene: TRBV29-1; J gene: TRBJ2-3; CDR3 protein: CSVTGTGIPDTQYF
clone size: many; V gene: TRBV27; J gene: TRBJ2-5; CDR3 protein: CASRPYLALEAQYF
clone size: few; V gene: TRBV11-1; J gene: TRBJ1-1; CDR3 protein: CASTGAGLNTEAFF
clone size: many; V gene: TRBV7-6; J gene: TRBJ1-1; CDR3 protein: CASSAANTEAFF